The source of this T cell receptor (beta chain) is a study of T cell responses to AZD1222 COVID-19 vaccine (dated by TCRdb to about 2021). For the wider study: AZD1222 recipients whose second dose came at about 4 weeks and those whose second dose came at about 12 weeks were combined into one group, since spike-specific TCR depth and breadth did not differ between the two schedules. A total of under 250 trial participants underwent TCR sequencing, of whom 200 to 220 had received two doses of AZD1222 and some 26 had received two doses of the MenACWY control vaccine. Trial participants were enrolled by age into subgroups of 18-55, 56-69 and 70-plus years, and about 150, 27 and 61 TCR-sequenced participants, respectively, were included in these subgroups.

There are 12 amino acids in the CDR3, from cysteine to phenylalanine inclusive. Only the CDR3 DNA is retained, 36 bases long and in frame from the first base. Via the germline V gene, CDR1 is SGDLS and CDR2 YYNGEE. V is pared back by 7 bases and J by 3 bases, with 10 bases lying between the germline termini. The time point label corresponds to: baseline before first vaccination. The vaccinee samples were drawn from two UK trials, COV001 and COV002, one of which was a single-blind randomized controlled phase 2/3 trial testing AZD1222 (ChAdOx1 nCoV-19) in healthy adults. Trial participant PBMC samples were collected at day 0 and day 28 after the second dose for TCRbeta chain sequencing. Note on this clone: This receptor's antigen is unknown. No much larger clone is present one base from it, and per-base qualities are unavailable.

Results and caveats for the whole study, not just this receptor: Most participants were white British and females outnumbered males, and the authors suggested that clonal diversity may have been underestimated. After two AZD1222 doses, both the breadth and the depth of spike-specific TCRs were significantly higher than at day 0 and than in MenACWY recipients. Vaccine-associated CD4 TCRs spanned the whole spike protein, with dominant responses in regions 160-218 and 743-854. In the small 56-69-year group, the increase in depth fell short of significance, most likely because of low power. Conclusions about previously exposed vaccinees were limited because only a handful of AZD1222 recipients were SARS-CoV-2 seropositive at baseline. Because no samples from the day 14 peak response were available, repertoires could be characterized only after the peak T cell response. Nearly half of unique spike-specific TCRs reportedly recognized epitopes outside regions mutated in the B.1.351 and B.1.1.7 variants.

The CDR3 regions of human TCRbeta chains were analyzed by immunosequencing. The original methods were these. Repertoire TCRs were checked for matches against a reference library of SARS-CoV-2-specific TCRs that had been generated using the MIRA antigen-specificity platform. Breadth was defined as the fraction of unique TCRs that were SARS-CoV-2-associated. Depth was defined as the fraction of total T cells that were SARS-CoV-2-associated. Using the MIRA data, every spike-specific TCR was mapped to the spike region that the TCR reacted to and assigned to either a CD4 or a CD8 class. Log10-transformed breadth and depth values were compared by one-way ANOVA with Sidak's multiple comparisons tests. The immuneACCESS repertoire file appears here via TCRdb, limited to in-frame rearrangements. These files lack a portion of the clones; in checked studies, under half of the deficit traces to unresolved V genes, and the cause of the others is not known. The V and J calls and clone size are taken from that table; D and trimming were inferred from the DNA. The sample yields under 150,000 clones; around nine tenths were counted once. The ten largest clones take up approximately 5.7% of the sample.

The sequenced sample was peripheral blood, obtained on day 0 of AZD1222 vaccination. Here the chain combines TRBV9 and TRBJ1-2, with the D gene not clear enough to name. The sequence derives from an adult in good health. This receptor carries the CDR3 CASLSGDYGYTF. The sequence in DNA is TGTGCCAGCCTAAGTGGGGACTATGGCTACACCTTC.